Each of the 6 T cell receptor beta chains below was sequenced from the same sample in a study of T cell responses to AZD1222 COVID-19 vaccine. Sequenced by immunoSEQ multiplex PCR; TCRdb stores in-frame clones only, minus some. This repertoire shows over 150,000 clones, 94% found once; its top ten account for around 1.6%. The sequencing here drew on peripheral blood, taken 28 days after the second AZD1222 dose. Every receptor here comes from an adult who received the AZD1222 COVID-19 vaccine.

V gene TRBV18 combines with J gene TRBJ1-2, with D hard to call. V dropped 3 bases and J dropped 0 bases, with 11 bases sitting between them. CDR3 length: 15 residues. CDR1 and CDR2 from the germline V gene are KGHSH and LQKENI. The CDR3 reads CASSPTTDSNYGYTF. In DNA form, the CDR3 reads TGTGCCAGCTCACCTACTACAGATTCTAACTATGGCTACACCTTC.

The gene calls are TRBV6-4 and TRBJ2-2; D might be TRBD2 (6 bases). Germline assignment: CDR1 MRHNA and CDR2 SNTAGT. This CDR3 comprises 16 residues. Trimming removed 0 bases at V and 2 bases at J, with 10 bases between. The CDR3 bases are TGTGCCAGCAGTGACTCGGGGCGGGGCAACACCGGGGAGCTGTTTTTT. Translating it yields CASSDSGRGNTGELFF.

The chain employs TRBV11-2 and TRBJ2-5; 8 bases fit TRBD1. The V gene end was trimmed by 3 bases and the J gene end by 4 bases; junction bases not matched to a gene: 4. The length of the CDR3 is 14 residues. Germline CDR1 reads SGHAT; CDR2 reads FQNNGV. This CDR3 reads CASSFGQGGETQYF. The CDR3 DNA follows: TGTGCCAGCAGCTTCGGACAGGGCGGAGAGACCCAGTACTTC.

The J gene is TRBJ2-5, the V gene TRBV9; the match to TRBD2 covers 8 bases. The J segment lost 0 bases and the V segment lost 4 bases, leaving 20 bases of the junction unmatched. The germline V gene has CDR1 SGDLS and CDR2 YYNGEE. This CDR3 is 20 amino acids long. The CDR3 coding sequence is TGTGCCAGCAGCCTAAGTCGGACTAGCAGAGACCAAAGGGACCAAGAGACCCAGTACTTC. As protein: CASSLSRTSRDQRDQETQYF.

This clone was observed a single time. V usage is TRBV5-1 and J usage is TRBJ1-3; a possible D gene is TRBD1 (6 bases). Trimming took off 2 bases at V and 4 bases at J, with 19 bases between the two ends. Germline values: CDR1 SGHRS, CDR2 YFSETQ. The CDR3 has 17 amino acids. Written as DNA, the CDR3 is TGCGCCAGCAGCTTATCTCCTTGGGGGGCAGGAGGAAACACCATATATTTT. Protein product: CASSLSPWGAGGNTIYF. The full variable domain, rest sourced from reference TRBV5-1 and TRBJ1-3, is KAGVTQTPRYLIKTRGQQVTLSCSPISGHRSVSWYQQTPGQGLQFLFEYFSETQRNKGNFPGRFSGRQFSNSRSEMNVSTLELGDSALYLCASSLSPWGAGGNTIYFGEGSWLTVV.

The rearrangement links TRBV19 to TRBJ1-1; no clear D gene. Trimming shortened V by 3 bases and J by 1 base, and 9 bases separated the two germline ends. Germline CDR1 is LNHDA and CDR2 is SQIVND (reference sequence). The CDR3 has 14 amino acids. In DNA, the CDR3 is TGTGCCAGTAGTATGGCAGAAGCGAACACTGAAGCTTTCTTT. It translates to CASSMAEANTEAFF.